Sequencing of this T cell receptor beta chain was carried out in a study of PD-1 blockade in classical Hodgkin lymphoma (dated by TCRdb to the early 2020s). In terms of the full investigation: Nivolumab dosing was 3 mg/kg intravenously every 2 weeks, continuing until either disease progression or unacceptable toxicity. A peripheral blood immune signature of response to PD-1 blockade in classical Hodgkin lymphoma was defined using TCR beta sequencing and CyTOF. Study-wide findings and limitations: A significant rise by C4D1 was seen in CD4+ but not CD8+ TCR diversity (p=0.0027 vs p=0.16), with the rise being most apparent in complete responders (p=0.02). Lower diversity was seen in patients whose nivolumab began less than 1 year after ASCT, and these patients were left out of later analyses so that immune reconstitution would not confound the results. Baseline TCR diversity was reported to be lower in newly diagnosed patients than in healthy donors, and even lower in relapsed/refractory patients. Trial patients with a complete response had baseline diversity similar to that of newly diagnosed patients, while partial responders and progressors had significantly lower diversity. The study was restricted to a single clinical trial cohort, and the causes of repertoire differences, possibly disease activity or prior therapy, were left undefined.

CDR3 length: 15 amino acids, cysteine to phenylalanine. Only the CDR3 region is kept as DNA, spanning 45 bases read in frame from base 1. The germline V gene (reference sequence) specifies MNHEY as CDR1 and SMNVEV as CDR2. The germline V end is reduced by 5 bases and the J end by 3 bases; junction bases left unmatched: 7. The sample's time point label, decoded: cycle 1 day 1 (C1D1), immediately before nivolumab initiation. Every trial patient had relapsed after autologous stem cell transplantation, and cohorts A, B and C differed in prior brentuximab vedotin exposure. CD4+ T cells were purified from thawed PBMCs by magnetic negative selection with a Miltenyi CD4+ T cell isolation kit. A total of 50 to 70 patients with relapsed/refractory classical Hodgkin lymphoma made up the trial cohort, and each patient's best overall response was complete response, partial response or progressive disease. Trial patients were treated with single-agent nivolumab in the multi-cohort phase II CheckMate 205 trial. Best overall response was determined by an independent review committee according to the 2007 International Working Group response criteria. Trial PBMCs were collected immediately before nivolumab initiation (C1D1) and during therapy at cycle 2 day 1 and cycle 4 day 1. Peripheral blood was collected in 8 mL Vacutainer Cell Preparation Tubes, from which PBMCs were isolated by centrifugation and then cryopreserved. Purified CD4+ and CD8+ fractions were prepared only for cases with an additional available PBMC sample. Magnetically labelled cells were depleted on LS columns in a quadroMACS separator, and the flow-through was collected as the purified fraction.

Of note for this clone: What antigen it recognizes has not been identified. No base quality information exists; no much larger clone differs at one position.

Genomic DNA was extracted with the Qiagen DNeasy kit from unsorted PBMCs and from negatively selected CD4+ and CD8+ fractions. Amplification of TCR beta CDR3 regions was done by immunoSEQ multiplex PCR with primers that anneal to V and J segments. A synthetic immune receptor repertoire was used to minimize amplification bias, and any residual bias was removed computationally once sequencing was done. Under the source paper's analysis protocol: Repertoire diversity was quantified as the Shannon entropy index using custom Python scripts. Unsorted, CD4+ and CD8+ repertoires were examined separately, except in combined analyses, for which CD4+ and CD8+ sequences were merged in silico. Clonal expansion was defined as at least a 2-fold frequency increase after treatment relative to C1D1, with a pseudocount of 0.5 for undetected baseline clones. Clones with 0 or 1 copy at C1D1 were defined as singleton clones, while clones with 2 or more copies were defined as non-singleton clones. By matching protein sequences in sorted samples from the same patient, clones expanded in unsorted samples were annotated as CD4+, CD8+ or unknown. Wilcoxon tests on paired samples were used to test changes in diversity from C1D1 to C4D1. TCRdb obtained this table from immuneACCESS and retained in-frame rearrangements with V and J assigned. These tables miss some clones; where compared with another copy, unresolved V genes account for less than half of the shortfall, and the remainder is unexplained. The D gene and trimming were derived from the DNA, and the V and J assignments and clone size from that table. The sample profile shows under 30,000 clones; 85% of them were found once. The top ten clonotypes cover 2.4% of the sample.

The chain employs TRBV27 and TRBJ2-1; 7 middle bases align to TRBD1. The clonotype originates from a human donor with classical Hodgkin lymphoma. Sample: CD4+ T cells from blood, taken at baseline. The nucleotides read TGTGCCAGCAGTCCATACAGGGGTCTCTACAATGAGCAGTTCTTC. Translated, it reads CASSPYRGLYNEQFF.